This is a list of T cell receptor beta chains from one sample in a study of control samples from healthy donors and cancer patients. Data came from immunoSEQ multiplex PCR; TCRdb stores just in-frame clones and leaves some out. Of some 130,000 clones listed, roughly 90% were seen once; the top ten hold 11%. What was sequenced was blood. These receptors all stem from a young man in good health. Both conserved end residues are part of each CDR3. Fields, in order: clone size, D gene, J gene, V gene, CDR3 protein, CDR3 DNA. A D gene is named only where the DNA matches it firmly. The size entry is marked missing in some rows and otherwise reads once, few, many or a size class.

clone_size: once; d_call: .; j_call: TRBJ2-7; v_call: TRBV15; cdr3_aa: CATSRDTRFEQYF; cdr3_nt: TGTGCCACCAGTCGGGACACCAGGTTCGAGCAGTACTTC
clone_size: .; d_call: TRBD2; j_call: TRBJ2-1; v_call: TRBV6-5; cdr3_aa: CASSKEREGLSEQFF; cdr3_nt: TGTGCCAGCAGCAAAGAGCGGGAGGGCCTGAGTGAGCAGTTCTTC
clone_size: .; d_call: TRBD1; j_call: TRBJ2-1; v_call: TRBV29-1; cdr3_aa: CSVGTGTGYNEQFF; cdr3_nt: TGCAGCGTGGGGACCGGGACAGGGTACAATGAGCAGTTCTTC
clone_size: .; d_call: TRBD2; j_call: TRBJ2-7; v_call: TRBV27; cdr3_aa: CASGGRTYEQYF; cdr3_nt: TGTGCCAGTGGCGGGAGGACCTACGAGCAGTACTTC
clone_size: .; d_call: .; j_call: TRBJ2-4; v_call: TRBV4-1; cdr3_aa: CASSQKLTLAEAKNIQYF; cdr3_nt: TGCGCCAGCAGCCAAAAACTTACTTTAGCAGAAGCCAAAAACATTCAGTACTTC
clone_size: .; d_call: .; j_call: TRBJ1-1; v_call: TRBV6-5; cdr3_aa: CASSLDRRTEAFF; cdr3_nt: TGTGCCAGCAGTTTAGACCGGAGGACTGAAGCTTTCTTT
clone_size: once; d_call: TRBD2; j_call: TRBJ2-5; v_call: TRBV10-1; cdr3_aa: CASSDSLAGVQETQYF; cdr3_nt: TGCGCCAGCAGTGACAGTCTAGCGGGCGTCCAAGAGACCCAGTACTTC
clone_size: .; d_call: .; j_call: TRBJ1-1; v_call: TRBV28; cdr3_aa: CASSLRGRVAEAFF; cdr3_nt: TGTGCCAGCAGTTTAAGGGGGAGGGTCGCTGAAGCTTTCTTT
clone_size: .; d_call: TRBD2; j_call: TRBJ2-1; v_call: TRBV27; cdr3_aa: CASSLFSGRGKDEQFF; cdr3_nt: TGTGCCAGCAGTTTATTCAGCGGGAGGGGGAAGGATGAGCAGTTCTTC
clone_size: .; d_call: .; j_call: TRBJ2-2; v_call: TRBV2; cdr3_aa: CASSEQTVSGELFF; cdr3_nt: TGTGCCAGCAGTGAACAAACGGTCAGCGGGGAGCTGTTTTTT
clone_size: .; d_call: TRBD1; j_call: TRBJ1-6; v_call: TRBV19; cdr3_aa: CASSISGTGNSPLHF; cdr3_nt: TGTGCCAGTAGTATATCCGGGACAGGGAATTCACCCCTCCACTTT
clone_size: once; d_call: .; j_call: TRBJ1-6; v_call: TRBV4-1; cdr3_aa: CASSQASGIGSPLHF; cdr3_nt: TGCGCCAGCAGCCAGGCAAGCGGTATTGGTTCACCCCTCCACTTT
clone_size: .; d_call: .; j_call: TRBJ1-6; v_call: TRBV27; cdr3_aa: CASSLQPGGTPLHF; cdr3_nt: TGTGCCAGCAGTTTGCAGCCTGGGGGGACACCCCTCCACTTT
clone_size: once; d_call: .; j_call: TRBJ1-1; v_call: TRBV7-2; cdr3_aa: CASSVQGYTEAFF; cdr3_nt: TGTGCCAGCAGCGTCCAGGGTTACACTGAAGCTTTCTTT
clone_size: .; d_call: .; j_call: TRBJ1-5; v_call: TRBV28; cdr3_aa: CASISGGPSNQPQHF; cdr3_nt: TGTGCCAGCATCTCCGGGGGTCCGAGCAATCAGCCCCAGCATTTT
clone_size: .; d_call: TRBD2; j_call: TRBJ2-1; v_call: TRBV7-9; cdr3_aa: CASSSRTSGGYNEQFF; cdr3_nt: TGTGCCAGCAGCTCTCGCACTAGCGGGGGCTACAATGAGCAGTTCTTC
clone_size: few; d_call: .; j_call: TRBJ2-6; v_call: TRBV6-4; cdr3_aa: CASSDSTGANVLTF; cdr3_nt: TGTGCCAGCAGTGACTCGACAGGGGCCAACGTCCTGACTTTC
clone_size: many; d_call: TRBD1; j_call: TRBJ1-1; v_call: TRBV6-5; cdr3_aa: CASRDGQVLTEAFF; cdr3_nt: TGTGCCAGCAGAGACGGACAGGTTTTAACTGAAGCTTTCTTT
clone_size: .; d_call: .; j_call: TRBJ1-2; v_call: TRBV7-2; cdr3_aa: CASSPGRIYGYTF; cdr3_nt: TGTGCCAGCAGCCCTGGACGGATCTATGGCTACACCTTC
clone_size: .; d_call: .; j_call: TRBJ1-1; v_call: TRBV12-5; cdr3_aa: CASGPYRSYTEAFF; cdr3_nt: TGTGCTAGTGGCCCGTACAGGAGTTACACTGAAGCTTTCTTT
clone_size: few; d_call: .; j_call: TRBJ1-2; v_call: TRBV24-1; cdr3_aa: CATSDLRGTDYGYTF; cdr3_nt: TGTGCCACCAGTGATTTGAGGGGAACGGACTATGGCTACACCTTC
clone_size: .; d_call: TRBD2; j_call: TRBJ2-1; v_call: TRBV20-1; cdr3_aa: CSASISGDYNEQFF; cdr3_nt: TGCAGTGCTAGTATTAGCGGGGATTACAATGAGCAGTTCTTC
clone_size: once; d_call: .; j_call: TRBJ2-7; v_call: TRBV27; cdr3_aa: CASMSRSRPEQYF; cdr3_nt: TGTGCCAGCATGTCTAGGTCCAGACCCGAGCAGTACTTC
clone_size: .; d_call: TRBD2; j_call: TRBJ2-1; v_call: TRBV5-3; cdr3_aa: CARRSGLAGASEQFF; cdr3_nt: TGTGCCAGAAGATCTGGACTAGCGGGAGCTAGTGAGCAGTTCTTC
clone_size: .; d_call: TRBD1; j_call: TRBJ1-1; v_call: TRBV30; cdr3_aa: CAWNGQGGAEAFF; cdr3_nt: TGTGCCTGGAACGGACAGGGGGGCGCTGAAGCTTTCTTT
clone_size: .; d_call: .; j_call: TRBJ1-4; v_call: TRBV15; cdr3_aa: CATSGDRSNEKLFF; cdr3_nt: TGTGCCACCAGCGGAGACAGGTCTAATGAAAAACTGTTTTTT
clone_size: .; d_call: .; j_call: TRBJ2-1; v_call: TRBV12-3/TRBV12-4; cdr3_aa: CASTLGRLEQFF; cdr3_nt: TGTGCCAGCACCCTTGGTCGGCTTGAGCAGTTCTTC
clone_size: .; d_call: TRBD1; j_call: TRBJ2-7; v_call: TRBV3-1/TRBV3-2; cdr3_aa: CASSQVGTGGEQYF; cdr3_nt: TGTGCCAGCAGCCAAGTAGGGACAGGGGGCGAGCAGTACTTC
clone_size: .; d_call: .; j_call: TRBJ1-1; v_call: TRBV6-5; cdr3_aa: CASRSLTEAFF; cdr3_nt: TGTGCCAGCAGGTCCCTTACTGAAGCTTTCTTT
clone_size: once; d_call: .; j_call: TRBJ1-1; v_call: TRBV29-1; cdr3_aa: CSVVKMLSSTEAFF; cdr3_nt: TGCAGCGTTGTCAAGATGTTGTCCTCCACTGAAGCTTTCTTT
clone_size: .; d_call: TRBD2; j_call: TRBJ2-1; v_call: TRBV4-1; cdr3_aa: CASSQDMLVSAGVSYNEQFF; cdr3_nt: TGCGCCAGCAGCCAAGATATGTTGGTTTCGGCGGGAGTTAGCTACAATGAGCAGTTCTTC
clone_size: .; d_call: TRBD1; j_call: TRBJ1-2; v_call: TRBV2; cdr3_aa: CASSAGQGSIYGYTF; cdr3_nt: TGTGCCAGCAGTGCAGGACAGGGAAGTATTTATGGCTACACCTTC
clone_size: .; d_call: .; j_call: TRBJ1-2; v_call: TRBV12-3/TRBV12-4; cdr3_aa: CASSLPGFYGWTF; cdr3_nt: TGTGCCAGCAGTTTACCAGGGTTCTATGGCTGGACCTTC
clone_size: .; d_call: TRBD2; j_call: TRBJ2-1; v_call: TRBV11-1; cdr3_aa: CASSLGTSGSYNEQFF; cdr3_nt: TGTGCCAGCAGCTTAGGGACTAGCGGGAGCTACAATGAGCAGTTCTTC
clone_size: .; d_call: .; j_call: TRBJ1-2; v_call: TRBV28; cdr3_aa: CASSSYREGDYGYTF; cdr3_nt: TGTGCCAGCAGTTCTTACAGGGAGGGGGACTATGGCTACACCTTC
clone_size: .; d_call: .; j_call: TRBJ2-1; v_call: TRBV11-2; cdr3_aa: CASSYRTGANEQFF; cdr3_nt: TGTGCCAGCAGCTATAGGACTGGCGCAAATGAGCAGTTCTTC
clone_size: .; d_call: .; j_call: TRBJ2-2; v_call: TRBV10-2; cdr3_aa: CASRKSRAATGELFF; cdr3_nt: TGCGCCAGCAGAAAGTCGAGAGCTGCTACCGGGGAGCTGTTTTTT
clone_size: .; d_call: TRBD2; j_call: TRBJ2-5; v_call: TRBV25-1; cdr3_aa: CASSVAGEGETQYF; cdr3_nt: TGTGCCAGCAGTGTAGCGGGAGAAGGAGAGACCCAGTACTTC
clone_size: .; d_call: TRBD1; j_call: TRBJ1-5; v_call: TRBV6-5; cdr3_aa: CASLQGEPNQPQHF; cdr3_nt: TGTGCCAGCCTTCAGGGGGAACCAAATCAGCCCCAGCATTTT
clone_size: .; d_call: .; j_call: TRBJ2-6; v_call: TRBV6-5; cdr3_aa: CASSPYNSGANVLTF; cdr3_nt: TGTGCCAGCAGTCCATACAACTCTGGGGCCAACGTCCTGACTTTC
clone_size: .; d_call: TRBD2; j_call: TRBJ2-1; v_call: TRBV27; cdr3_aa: CASNEVGGRPYNEQFF; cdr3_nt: TGTGCCAGCAATGAAGTGGGCGGGAGGCCCTACAATGAGCAGTTCTTC
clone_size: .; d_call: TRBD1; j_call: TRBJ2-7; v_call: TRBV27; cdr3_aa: CASRPKTGTPYEQYF; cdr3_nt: TGTGCCAGCAGGCCTAAGACAGGGACACCCTACGAGCAGTACTTC
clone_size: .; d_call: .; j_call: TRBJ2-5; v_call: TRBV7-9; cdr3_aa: CASSLTQPWETQYF; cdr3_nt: TGTGCCAGCAGCTTGACACAACCCTGGGAGACCCAGTACTTC
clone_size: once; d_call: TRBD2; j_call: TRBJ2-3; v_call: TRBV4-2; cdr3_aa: CASSQTLAGMTDTQYF; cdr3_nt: TGTGCCAGCAGCCAAACCCTAGCGGGAATGACAGATACGCAGTATTTT
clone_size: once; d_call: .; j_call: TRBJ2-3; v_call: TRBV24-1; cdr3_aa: CATSDLRGSGSVYTQYF; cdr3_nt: TGTGCCACCAGTGATTTGCGGGGTAGCGGATCCGTGTATACGCAGTATTTT
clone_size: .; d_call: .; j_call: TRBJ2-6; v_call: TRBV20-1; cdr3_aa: CSASSPGSGANVLTF; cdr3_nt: TGCAGTGCTAGTTCACCGGGATCTGGGGCCAACGTCCTGACTTTC
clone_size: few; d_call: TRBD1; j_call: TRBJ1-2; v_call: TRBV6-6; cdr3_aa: CASSGQGALNYGYTF; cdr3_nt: TGTGCCAGCAGTGGACAGGGGGCGCTTAACTATGGCTACACCTTC
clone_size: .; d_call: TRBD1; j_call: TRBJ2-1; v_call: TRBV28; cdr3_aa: CASSSSGTGAYNEQFF; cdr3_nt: TGTGCCAGCAGTTCCTCCGGGACAGGGGCCTACAATGAGCAGTTCTTC
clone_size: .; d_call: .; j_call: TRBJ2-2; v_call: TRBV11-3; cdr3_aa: CASSGVRTGELFF; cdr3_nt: TGTGCCAGCAGCGGGGTTCGCACCGGGGAGCTGTTTTTT
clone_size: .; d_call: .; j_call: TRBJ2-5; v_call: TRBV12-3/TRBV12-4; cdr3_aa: CASSSGMVETQYF; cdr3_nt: TGTGCCAGCAGTTCAGGGATGGTGGAGACCCAGTACTTC
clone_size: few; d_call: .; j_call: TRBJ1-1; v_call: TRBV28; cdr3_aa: CASSLWGGRGDTEAFF; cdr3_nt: TGTGCCAGCAGTTTATGGGGTGGCAGGGGAGACACTGAAGCTTTCTTT
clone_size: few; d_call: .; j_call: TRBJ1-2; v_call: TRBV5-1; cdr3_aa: CASSYQGDIGYGYGYTF; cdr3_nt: TGCGCCAGCAGCTACCAAGGCGATATCGGGTATGGCTATGGCTACACCTTC
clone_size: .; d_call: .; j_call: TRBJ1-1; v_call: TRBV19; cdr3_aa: CASSISENTEAFF; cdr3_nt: TGTGCCAGTAGTATTTCTGAGAACACTGAAGCTTTCTTT